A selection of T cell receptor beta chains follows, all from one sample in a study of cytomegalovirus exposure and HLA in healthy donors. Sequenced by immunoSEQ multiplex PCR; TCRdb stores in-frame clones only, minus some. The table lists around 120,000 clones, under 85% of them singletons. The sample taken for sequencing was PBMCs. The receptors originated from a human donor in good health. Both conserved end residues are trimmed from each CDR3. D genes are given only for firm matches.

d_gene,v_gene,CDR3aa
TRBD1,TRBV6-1,ASSDPLTGYEQY
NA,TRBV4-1,ASSPGGTDSGNTIY
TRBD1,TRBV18,ASPRLGQGGTGELF
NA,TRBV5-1,ASSLDGQGREKLF
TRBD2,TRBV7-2,ARGTSGGYNEQF
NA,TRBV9,ASSAGGSYNEQF
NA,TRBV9,ASSAQNNEQF
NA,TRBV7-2,ASSLRIGDEAF
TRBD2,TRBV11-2,ASSNGRGSYNEQF
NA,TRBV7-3,ASSYLGRGGDGELF
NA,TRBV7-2,ASSFAAGFNEQF
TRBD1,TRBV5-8,ASSIRQGAGYT
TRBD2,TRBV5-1,ASSLGGSGSTDTQY
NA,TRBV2,ASSGGLHTYEQY
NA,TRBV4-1,ASSRPGQINEQF
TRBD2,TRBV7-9,ASSPPTSGSGTGELF
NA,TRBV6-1,ASSKRTVTDTQY
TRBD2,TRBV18,ASSPSGLARSEQF
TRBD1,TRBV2,ASSEGAGGYQETQY
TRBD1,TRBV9,ASSVGTGGQETQY
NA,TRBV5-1,ASRRNTEAF
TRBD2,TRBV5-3,ARSFHSGRRQSGTDTQY
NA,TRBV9,ASSVGGRGWGEQY
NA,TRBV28,ASSQGRETQY
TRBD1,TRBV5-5,ASSAGTGNTDTQY
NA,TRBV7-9,ASSLVGSRATNEKLF
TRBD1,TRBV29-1,SVDTGTGISYEQY
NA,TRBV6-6,ASSYDDSYEQY
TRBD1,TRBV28,ASSAPGQGTYEQY
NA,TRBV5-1,ASSLGGSGPSTDTQY
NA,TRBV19,ASSRQSLNQPQH
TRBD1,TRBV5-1,ASSLDRGSYGYT
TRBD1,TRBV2,ASRGQLSNQPQH
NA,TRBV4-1,ASSQPTDSGNTIY
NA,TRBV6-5,ASSYGQMNTEAF